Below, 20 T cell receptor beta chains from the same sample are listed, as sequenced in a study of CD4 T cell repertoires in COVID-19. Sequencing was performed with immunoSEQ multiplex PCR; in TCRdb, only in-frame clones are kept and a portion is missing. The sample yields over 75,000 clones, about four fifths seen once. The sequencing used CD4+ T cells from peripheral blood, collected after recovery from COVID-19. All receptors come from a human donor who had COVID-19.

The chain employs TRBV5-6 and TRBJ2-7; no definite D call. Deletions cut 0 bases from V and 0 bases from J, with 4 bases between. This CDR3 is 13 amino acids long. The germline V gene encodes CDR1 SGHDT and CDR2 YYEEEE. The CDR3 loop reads CASSLAHSYEQYF. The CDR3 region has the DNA TGTGCCAGCAGCTTGGCCCACTCCTACGAGCAGTACTTC.

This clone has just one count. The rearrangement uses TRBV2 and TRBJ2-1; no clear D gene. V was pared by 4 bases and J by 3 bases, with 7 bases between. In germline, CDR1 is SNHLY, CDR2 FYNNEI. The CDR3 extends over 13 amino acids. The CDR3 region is CASSVNNYNEQFF. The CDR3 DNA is TGTGCCAGCAGTGTAAATAACTACAATGAGCAGTTCTTC. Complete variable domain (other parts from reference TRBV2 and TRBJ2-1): EPEVTQTPSHQVTQMGQEVILRCVPISNHLYFYWYRQILGQKVEFLVSFYNNEISEKSEIFDDQFSVERPDGSNFTLKIRSTKLEDSAMYFCASSVNNYNEQFFGPGTRLTVL.

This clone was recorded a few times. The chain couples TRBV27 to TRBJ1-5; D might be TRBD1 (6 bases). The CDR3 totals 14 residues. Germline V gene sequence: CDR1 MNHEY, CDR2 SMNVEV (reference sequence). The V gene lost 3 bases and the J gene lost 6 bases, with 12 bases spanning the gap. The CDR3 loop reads CASSFDRFGQPQHF. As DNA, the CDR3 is TGTGCCAGCAGTTTTGACAGGTTTGGTCAGCCCCAGCATTTT.

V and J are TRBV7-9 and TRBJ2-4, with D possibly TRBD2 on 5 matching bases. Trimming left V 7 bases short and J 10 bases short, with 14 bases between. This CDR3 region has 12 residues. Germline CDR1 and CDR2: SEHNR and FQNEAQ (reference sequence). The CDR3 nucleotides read TGTGCCAGCACCTCCGGGGTAGGGATTCAGTACTTC. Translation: CASTSGVGIQYF.

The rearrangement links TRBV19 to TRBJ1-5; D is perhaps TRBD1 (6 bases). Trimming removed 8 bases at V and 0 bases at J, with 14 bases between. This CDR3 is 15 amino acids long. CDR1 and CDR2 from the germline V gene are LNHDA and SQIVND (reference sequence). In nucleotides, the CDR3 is TGTGCCAGTCAGGACAGATCCTATAGCAATCAGCCCCAGCATTTT. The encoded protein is CASQDRSYSNQPQHF. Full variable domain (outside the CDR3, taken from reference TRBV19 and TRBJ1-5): DGGITQSPKYLFRKEGQNVTLSCEQNLNHDAMYWYRQDPGQGLRLIYYSQIVNDFQKGDIAEGYSVSREKKESFPLTVTSAQKNPTAFYLCASQDRSYSNQPQHFGDGTRLSIL.

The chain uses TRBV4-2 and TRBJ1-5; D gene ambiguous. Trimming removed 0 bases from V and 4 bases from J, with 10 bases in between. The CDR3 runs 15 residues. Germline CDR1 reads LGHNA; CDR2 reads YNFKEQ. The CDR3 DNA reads TGTGCCAGCAGCCAAGATGGTTTAGGGAATCAGCCCCAGCATTTT. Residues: CASSQDGLGNQPQHF.

CDR3: CASSLVAGDGYTF. CDR3 coding DNA: TGTGCCAGCAGCTTGGTAGCCGGGGATGGCTACACCTTC. The rearrangement links TRBV5-6 to TRBJ1-2, with unresolved D. Between the trimmed V and J ends, which lost 0 bases and 6 bases, there was a span of 9 bases. Germline lookup yields CDR1 SGHDT and CDR2 YYEEEE. There are 13 residues in the CDR3.

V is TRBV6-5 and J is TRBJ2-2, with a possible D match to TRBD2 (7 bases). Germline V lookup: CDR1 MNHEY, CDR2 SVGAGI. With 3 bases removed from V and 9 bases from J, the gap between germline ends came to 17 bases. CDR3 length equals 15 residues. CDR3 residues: CASSYGRGQKRELFF. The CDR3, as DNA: TGTGCCAGCAGTTATGGGCGGGGGCAAAAGAGGGAGCTGTTTTTT.

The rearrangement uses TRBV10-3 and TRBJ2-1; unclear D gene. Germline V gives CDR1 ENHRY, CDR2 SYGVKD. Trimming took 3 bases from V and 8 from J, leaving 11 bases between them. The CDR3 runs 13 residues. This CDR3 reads CAISDVIRHEQFF. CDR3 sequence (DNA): TGTGCCATCAGTGACGTGATCCGACATGAGCAGTTCTTC.

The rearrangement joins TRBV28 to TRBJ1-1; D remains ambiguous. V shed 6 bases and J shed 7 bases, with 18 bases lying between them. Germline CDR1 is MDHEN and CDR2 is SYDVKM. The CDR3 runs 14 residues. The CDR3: CASSQNPNPVEAFF. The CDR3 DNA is TGTGCCAGCAGCCAAAACCCAAACCCCGTTGAAGCTTTCTTT.

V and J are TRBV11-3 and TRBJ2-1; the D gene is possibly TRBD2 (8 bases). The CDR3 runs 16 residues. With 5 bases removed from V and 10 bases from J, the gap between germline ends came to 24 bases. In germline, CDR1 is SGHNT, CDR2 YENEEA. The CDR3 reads CASSPGGITGAGEQFF. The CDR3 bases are TGTGCCAGCAGCCCGGGGGGGATAACAGGGGCCGGAGAGCAGTTCTTC.

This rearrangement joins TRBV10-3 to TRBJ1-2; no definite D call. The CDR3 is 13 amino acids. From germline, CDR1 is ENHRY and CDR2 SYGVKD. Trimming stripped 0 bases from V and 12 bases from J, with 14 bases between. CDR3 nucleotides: TGTGCCATCAGTGAGTCATGGGAGGAGGTGGACACCTTC. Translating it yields CAISESWEEVDTF.

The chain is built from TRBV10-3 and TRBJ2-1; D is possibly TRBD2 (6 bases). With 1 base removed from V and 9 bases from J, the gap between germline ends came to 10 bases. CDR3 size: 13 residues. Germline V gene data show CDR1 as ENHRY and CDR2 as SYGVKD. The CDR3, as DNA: TGTGCCATCAGTGAGTTGGGGGGTAGTGAGCAGTTCTTC. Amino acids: CAISELGGSEQFF.

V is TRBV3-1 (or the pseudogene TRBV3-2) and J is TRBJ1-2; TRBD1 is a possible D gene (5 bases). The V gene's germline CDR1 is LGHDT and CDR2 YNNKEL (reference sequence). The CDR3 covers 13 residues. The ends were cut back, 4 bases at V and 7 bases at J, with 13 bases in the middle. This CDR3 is CASSPSGYGGYTF. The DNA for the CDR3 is TGTGCCAGCAGCCCCTCAGGGTATGGTGGCTACACCTTC.

The CDR3 DNA follows: TGTGCCATCAGTGAGTCGCCAGGGAATCTCTACGAGCAGTACTTC. This translates into CAISESPGNLYEQYF. V and J are TRBV10-3 and TRBJ2-7, with a tentative D call TRBD1 (5 bases). The CDR3 is made up of 15 amino acids. Between the trimmed V and J ends, which lost 0 bases and 3 bases, there was a span of 12 bases. Looked up from germline, CDR1 is ENHRY and CDR2 is SYGVKD.

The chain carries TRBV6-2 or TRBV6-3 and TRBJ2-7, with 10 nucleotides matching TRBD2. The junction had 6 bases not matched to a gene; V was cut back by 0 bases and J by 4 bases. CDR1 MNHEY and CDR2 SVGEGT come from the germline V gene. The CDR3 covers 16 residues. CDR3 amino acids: CASSYSRASGSYEQYF. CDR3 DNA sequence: TGTGCCAGCAGTTACTCGAGGGCTAGCGGGAGTTACGAGCAGTACTTC.

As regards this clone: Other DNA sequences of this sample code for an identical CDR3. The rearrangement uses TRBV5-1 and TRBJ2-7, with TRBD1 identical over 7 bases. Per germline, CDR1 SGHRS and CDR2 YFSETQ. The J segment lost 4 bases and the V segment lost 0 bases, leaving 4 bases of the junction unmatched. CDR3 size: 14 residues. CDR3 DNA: TGCGCCAGCAGCTTGGCAGGGGGTCCGTACGAGCAGTACTTC. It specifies CASSLAGGPYEQYF.

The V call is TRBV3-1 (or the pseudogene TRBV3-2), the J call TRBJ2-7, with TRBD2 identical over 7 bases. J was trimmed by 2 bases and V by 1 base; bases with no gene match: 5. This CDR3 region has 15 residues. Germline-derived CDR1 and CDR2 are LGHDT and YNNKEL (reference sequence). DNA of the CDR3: TGTGCCAGCAGCCAAGCGGCGGGAGAAGCCTACGAGCAGTACTTC. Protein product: CASSQAAGEAYEQYF.

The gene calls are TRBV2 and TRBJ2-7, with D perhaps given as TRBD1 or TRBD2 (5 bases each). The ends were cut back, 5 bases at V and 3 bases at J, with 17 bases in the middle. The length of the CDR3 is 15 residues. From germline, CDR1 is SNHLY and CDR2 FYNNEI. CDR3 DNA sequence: TGTGCCAGCAGTCCTGGGGACGTAATAAACTACGAGCAGTACTTC. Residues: CASSPGDVINYEQYF.

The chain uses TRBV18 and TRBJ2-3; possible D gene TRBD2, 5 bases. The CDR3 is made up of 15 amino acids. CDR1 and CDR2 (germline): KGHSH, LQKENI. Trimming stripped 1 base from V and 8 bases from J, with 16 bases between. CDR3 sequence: CASSPQLGGGATQYF. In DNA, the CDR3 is TGTGCCAGCTCACCACAACTAGGAGGAGGTGCTACGCAGTATTTT.